This TCR beta chain was sequenced in a study of cytomegalovirus exposure and HLA in healthy donors. Whole-study results and caveats: Investigators reported under 200 TCR beta chains as tied to cytomegalovirus. CMV serostatus was the sole immune exposure data available.

The PCR was carried out with 60 Vbeta primers and 13 Jbeta primers. Generated by immunoSEQ multiplex PCR, the TCRdb table keeps only in-frame clones and is missing some. This sample has around 150,000 clones, with 75% to 80% found just once. Trimming took 6 bases from V and 2 from J, leaving 6 bases between them. There are 11 residues in the CDR3. Germline CDR1 and CDR2: SQVTM and ANQGSEA. Worth noting for this clone: The target antigen is unknown.

This TCR came from a man between 50 and 59 years old in good health and CMV-seropositive. The genes are TRBV29-1 and TRBJ2-3; D remains ambiguous. The sequenced sample consisted of PBMCs. The CDR3 loop is CSVELTDTQYF. The CDR3 DNA follows: TGCAGCGTGGAGCTCACAGATACGCAGTATTTT.